Presented here are 30 T cell receptor beta chains from one specimen sequenced in a study of low-dose radiotherapy and immunotherapy resistance in tumors. TRAV- and TRBV-specific primers primed first-strand cDNA, covering alpha and beta chains. It was with a constant-region primer and a V-primer adapter that TCRs were amplified over around 19 PCR cycles. TCRdb processed the reads anew with MiXCR; each CDR3 protein has one entry. The table has about 15,000 distinct CDR3 sequences, roughly 50% seen once. These receptors were taken from a human donor with advanced metastatic prostate, ovarian, gallbladder or colorectal cancer (not recorded which). This table probably holds off-target reads from a library built for another chain.

This clonotype was detected a few times. CDR3 sequence: CATQETATYEQYF. CDR3 bases: TGTGCCACCCAGGAGACAGCGACCTACGAGCAGTACTTC. This chain joins TRBV18 and TRBJ2-7; possible D gene TRBD1, 5 bases. Germline V gives CDR1 KGHSH, CDR2 LQKENI. Trimming took off 10 bases at V and 2 bases at J, with 15 bases between the two ends. The CDR3 has 13 amino acids.

This clonotype was detected only a few times. This chain connects TRBV12-3 or TRBV12-4 to TRBJ1-1; D possibly corresponds to TRBD1 (6 bases). The CDR3 spans 14 residues. Trimming took 6 bases from V and 7 from J, leaving 18 bases between them. Written as DNA, the CDR3 is TGTGCCAGCAGCCCTCCAGGGGCTGGGGGTGAAGCTTTCTTT. This encodes CASSPPGAGGEAFF.

The chain couples TRBV20-1 to TRBJ2-1; weak D call: TRBD1 (5 bases). The V gene's germline CDR1 is DFQATT and CDR2 SNEGSKA (reference sequence). CDR3 length equals 15 residues. V dropped 6 bases and J dropped 0 bases, with 15 bases sitting between them. The CDR3 DNA sequence: TGCAGTGCCTCGGATACAGGTAGCTCCTACAATGAGCAGTTCTTC. Protein sequence: CSASDTGSSYNEQFF.

The chain employs TRBV15 and TRBJ2-2; D gene ambiguous. The CDR3 contains 13 residues. V gave up 3 bases and J gave up 3 bases, with 5 bases separating them. CDR1 and CDR2 from the germline V gene are LNHNV and YYDKDF (reference sequence). This chain's CDR3 is CATSRLDTGELFF. The CDR3 DNA is TGTGCCACCAGCAGGCTCGACACCGGGGAGCTGTTTTTT.

The V call is TRBV12-3 or TRBV12-4, the J call TRBJ1-5; possibly TRBD1 for D (5 bases). The CDR3 sequence is 16 residues long. The ends were cut back, 7 bases at V and 0 bases at J, with 16 bases in the middle. The CDR3 region is CASTGGARISNQPQHF. Written as DNA, the CDR3 is TGTGCCAGCACAGGAGGGGCCCGAATTAGCAATCAGCCCCAGCATTTT.

The table lists this clonotype with a few counts. The chain recombines TRBV10-3 with TRBJ2-1, with TRBD1 matching over 8 bases. This CDR3 region has 15 residues. V lost 5 bases and J lost 6; bases outside the gene matches: 9. Germline CDR1 is ENHRY and CDR2 is SYGVKD. The chain's CDR3 is CAISQGQGASNEQFF. DNA of the CDR3: TGTGCCATCAGTCAGGGGCAGGGGGCCAGCAATGAGCAGTTCTTC.

J is TRBJ2-3 and V is TRBV28; TRBD1 matches 11 bases. The CDR3 extends over 15 amino acids. Germline loops: CDR1 MDHEN, CDR2 SYDVKM. Trimming cost V 6 bases and J 6 bases; bases outside gene matches: 8. The CDR3 loop reads CASRGGGQGADTQYF. CDR3 DNA: TGTGCCAGCAGGGGGGGAGGACAGGGGGCCGATACGCAGTATTTT.

The chain combines TRBV19 with TRBJ2-7; 8 bases match TRBD2. CDR3 length equals 15 residues. Germline V CDR1 and CDR2: LNHDA, SQIVND (reference sequence). V dropped 4 bases and J dropped 6; count of bases not matched to a gene: 11. The CDR3 sequence: CASSTSPAGAGEQYF. The CDR3 bases are TGTGCCAGTAGTACATCCCCAGCGGGAGCTGGCGAGCAGTACTTC.

About this clonotype itself: The junction and the germline gene differ at one end; a read error may be behind it. This chain uses TRBV2 with TRBJ2-7; TRBD2 matches 8 bases. Germline V gene sequence: CDR1 SNHLY, CDR2 FYNNEI. The CDR3 length is 14 residues. Here the CDR3 reads CAGSLRGGPYEQYF. In nucleotides, the CDR3 is TGTGCCGGCAGCCTCCGGGGGGGTCCCTACGAGCAGTACTTC. Based on the CDR3 plus reference TRBV2 and TRBJ2-7, the full variable domain is EPEVTQTPSHQVTQMGQEVILRCVPISNHLYFYWYRQILGQKVEFLVSFYNNEISEKSEIFDDQFSVERPDGSNFTLKIRSTKLEDSAMYFCAGSLRGGPYEQYFGPGTRLTVT.

This clonotype was seen more than once but under ten times. CDR3 region: CASSLYRDNSYEQYF. The CDR3 DNA is TGCGCCAGCAGCTTGTACCGGGACAACTCCTACGAGCAGTACTTC. The chain couples TRBV5-1 to TRBJ2-7; possible D gene TRBD1, 6 bases. With 1 base removed from V and 0 bases from J, the gap between germline ends came to 11 bases. CDR1 SGHRS and CDR2 YFSETQ come from the germline V gene. There are 15 residues in the CDR3. The full variable domain, with the rest looked up from reference TRBV5-1 and TRBJ2-7, is KAGVTQTPRYLIKTRGQQVTLSCSPISGHRSVSWYQQTPGQGLQFLFEYFSETQRNKGNFPGRFSGRQFSNSRSEMNVSTLELGDSALYLCASSLYRDNSYEQYFGPGTRLTVT.

A few counts support this clonotype. The rearrangement links TRBV29-1 to TRBJ2-1; tentatively, D is TRBD1 (5 bases). Trimming removed 0 bases at V and 7 bases at J, with 10 bases between. CDR1 and CDR2 from the germline V gene are SQVTM and ANQGSEA. CDR3 length: 13 amino acids. CDR3 in DNA: TGCAGCGTTGAAGAAACAAAGGGGAATGAGCAGTTCTTC. It yields the protein CSVEETKGNEQFF.

The chain links TRBV13 to TRBJ2-2, with D uncertain. The CDR3 length is 14 residues. Germline CDR1 and CDR2: PRHDT and FYEKMQ (reference sequence). V lost 0 bases to trimming and J lost 3 bases, with 5 bases between them. CDR3 coding DNA: TGTGCCAGCAGCTTAGGGGGATACACCGGGGAGCTGTTTTTT. Encoded protein: CASSLGGYTGELFF. The variable domain in full, with the rest retrieved from reference TRBV13 and TRBJ2-2, is AAGVIQSPRHLIKEKRETATLKCYPIPRHDTVYWYQQGPGQDPQFLISFYEKMQSDKGSIPDRFSAQQFSDYHSELNMSSLELGDSALYFCASSLGGYTGELFFGEGSRLTVL.

This clonotype has a handful of counts. The genes are TRBV3-1 and TRBJ2-2; 8 positions agree with TRBD2. J lost 3 bases, V lost 0 bases, and 6 bases had no gene match. The germline gives CDR1 LGHDT, CDR2 YNNKEL (reference sequence). The CDR3 runs to 17 residues. The CDR3, as DNA: TGTGCCAGCAGCCAAGATGAGCGGGAGCCGGACACCGGGGAGCTGTTTTTT. Translation gives CASSQDEREPDTGELFF. Looking up the rest from reference TRBV3-1 and TRBJ2-2 gives the full variable domain: DTAVSQTPKYLVTQMGNDKSIKCEQNLGHDTMYWYKQDSKKFLKIMFSYNNKELIINETVPNRFSPKSPDKAHLNLHINSLELGDSAVYFCASSQDEREPDTGELFFGEGSRLTVL.

This clonotype occurred a few times. The chain employs TRBV6-1 and TRBJ1-1, with D possibly matching TRBD1 (6 bases). V lost 5 bases and J 0 bases, leaving 13 bases between the germline ends. The CDR3 extends over 15 amino acids. Per germline, CDR1 MNHNS and CDR2 SASEGT. CDR3 bases: TGTGCCAGCAGTCGCCCAGGGGTAATGAACACTGAAGCTTTCTTT. Protein sequence: CASSRPGVMNTEAFF.

There are a few counts of this clonotype. J is TRBJ2-7 and V is TRBV12-3 or TRBV12-4; possibly TRBD1 for D (6 bases). With 4 bases removed from V and 2 bases from J, the gap between germline ends came to 6 bases. The CDR3 contains 12 residues. The DNA of the CDR3 is TGTGCCAGCAGTTGGGACACCTACGAGCAGTACTTC. Translation gives CASSWDTYEQYF.

CDR3 loop: CSVILGVQETQYF. In DNA, the CDR3 is TGCAGTGTTATATTAGGGGTGCAAGAGACCCAGTACTTC. The chain joins TRBV20-1 to TRBJ2-5; tentative D call: TRBD1 (5 bases). The CDR3 spans 13 residues. In germline, CDR1 is DFQATT, CDR2 SNEGSKA (reference sequence). The V end lost 7 bases, the J end lost 2 bases, and 14 bases lay between the germline ends.

This clonotype is categorized as medium-sized. The J gene is TRBJ1-5, the V gene TRBV28, with D unresolved. The CDR3 has 16 residues. Per germline, CDR1 MDHEN and CDR2 SYDVKM. The V gene lost 11 bases and the J gene lost 4 bases, with 24 bases spanning the gap. CDR3 bases: TGTGCCGCCCAAGGTCATTGGCGGGGTAAAAATCAGCCCCAGCATTTT. This sequence encodes CAAQGHWRGKNQPQHF.

This clonotype was seen a few times. The CDR3 DNA follows: TGTGCCAGCAGTAACAGGGAGGATAGCAATCAGCCCCAGCATTTT. Protein sequence: CASSNREDSNQPQHF. This chain links TRBV12-3 or TRBV12-4 with TRBJ1-5; tentatively, D is TRBD1 (6 bases). This CDR3 has 15 amino acids. Trimming left V 5 bases short and J 0 bases short, with 11 bases between.

In its sample, this clonotype was seen a few times. The rearrangement joins TRBV10-2 to TRBJ1-5, with 7 bases that match TRBD1. The CDR3 runs 13 residues. Per germline, CDR1 WSHSY and CDR2 SAAADI. Trimming removed 7 bases from V and 8 bases from J; junction bases left unmatched: 8. In nucleotides, the CDR3 is TGCGCCAGCAACGTGGACAGGAGGGAGCCCCAGCATTTT. Translation gives CASNVDRREPQHF.

This chain connects TRBV20-1 to TRBJ2-3; D is uncertain. CDR3 length equals 12 residues. CDR1 DFQATT and CDR2 SNEGSKA come from the germline V gene (reference sequence). Trimming stripped 4 bases from V and 6 bases from J, with 11 bases between. Here the CDR3 DNA reads TGCAGTGCTATCGGACCGGTCGATACGCAGTATTTT. It codes for CSAIGPVDTQYF.

The CDR3 DNA follows: TGTGCCAGCCGCCCAGCCAGCACCGGGGAGCTGTTTTTT. It translates to CASRPASTGELFF. The rearrangement joins TRBV9 to TRBJ2-2; no definite D call. The CDR3 contains 13 residues. CDR1 is SGDLS and CDR2 is YYNGEE in the germline V gene. The V gene lost 7 bases and the J gene lost 4 bases, with 11 bases spanning the gap.

The chain has TRBV15 and TRBJ2-7; D is perhaps TRBD1 or TRBD2 (5 bases each). The CDR3 runs to 15 residues. Germline loops: CDR1 LNHNV, CDR2 YYDKDF (reference sequence). The V and J ends lost 0 bases and 0 bases respectively, with 9 bases between them. DNA of the CDR3: TGTGCCACCAGCAGAGATCGGGGCAGCTCCTACGAGCAGTACTTC. This encodes CATSRDRGSSYEQYF.

This clonotype was seen more than once but under ten times. V usage is TRBV7-9 and J usage is TRBJ1-4; no clear D. Germline CDR1 is SEHNR and CDR2 is FQNEAQ (reference sequence). This CDR3 has 15 residues. V lost 5 bases to trimming and J lost 8 bases, with 18 bases between them. As DNA, the CDR3 is TGTGCCAGCAGCAACCGACGACAATCAGCGGAAAAACTGTTTTTT. It codes for CASSNRRQSAEKLFF. Filled out from reference TRBV7-9 and TRBJ1-4, the complete variable domain reads DTGVSQNPRHKITKRGQNVTFRCDPISEHNRLYWYRQTLGQGPEFLTYFQNEAQLEKSRLLSDRFSAERPKGSFSTLEIQRTEQGDSAMYLCASSNRRQSAEKLFFGSGTQLSVL.

The genes are TRBV12-3 or TRBV12-4 and TRBJ1-3, with unresolved D. The CDR3 sequence is 14 residues long. Trimming shortened V by 10 bases and J by 1 base, and 14 bases separated the two germline ends. The CDR3 sequence: CATKKRGSGNTIYF. The CDR3, as DNA: TGTGCCACTAAAAAGAGAGGGTCTGGAAACACCATATATTTT.

The rearrangement links TRBV6-6 to TRBJ2-1, with 14 bases lining up with TRBD2. The CDR3 has 18 amino acids. The germline V gene has CDR1 MNHNY and CDR2 SVGAGI (reference sequence). Trimming took 7 bases from V and 0 from J; bases not matched to a gene: 8. CDR3 in amino acids: CASTRGLAGDLSYNEQFF. CDR3 coding DNA: TGTGCCAGCACTAGGGGACTAGCGGGAGATCTCTCCTACAATGAGCAGTTCTTC.

This chain connects TRBV5-4 to TRBJ1-2; 9 bases agree with TRBD1. CDR1 and CDR2 from the germline V gene are SGHNT and YYREEE (reference sequence). Trimming cost V 4 bases and J 2 bases; bases outside gene matches: 3. The CDR3 sequence is 14 residues long. The DNA for the CDR3 is TGTGCCAGCAGCACAGGGGGCGGAAACTATGGCTACACCTTC. Its translation is CASSTGGGNYGYTF.

The genes are TRBV6-2 or TRBV6-3 and TRBJ2-1; D might be TRBD1 (5 bases). V lost 7 bases, J lost 0 bases, and 16 bases lay in between. This CDR3 is 16 amino acids long. Germline V gene sequence: CDR1 MNHEY, CDR2 SVGEGT. The CDR3 is CASTAQTVNSYNEQFF. CDR3 coding DNA: TGTGCCAGCACCGCCCAGACAGTTAACTCCTACAATGAGCAGTTCTTC.

V usage is TRBV4-1 and J usage is TRBJ2-2; D not certain. The CDR3 contains 15 residues. Trimming cost V 1 base and J 7 bases, with 13 bases left between them. CDR1 is MGHRA, CDR2 YSYEKL, per germline. In DNA, the CDR3 is TGCGCCAGCAGCCAAGGTCTCTCCATTGGCGGGGAGCTGTTTTTT. It codes for CASSQGLSIGGELFF.

J is TRBJ2-1 and V is TRBV2, with TRBD2 as a possible D gene (6 bases). CDR1 is SNHLY, CDR2 FYNNEI, per germline. V was trimmed by 4 bases and J by 7 bases, leaving 14 bases between them. CDR3 size: 14 residues. CDR3 nucleotides: TGTGCCAGCAGTGCCAGCGGGCCCTGGAATGAGCAGTTCTTC. It yields the protein CASSASGPWNEQFF.

This clonotype was counted a few times. The chain employs TRBV29-1 and TRBJ1-3; D ambiguous. The germline gives CDR1 SQVTM, CDR2 ANQGSEA. The germline V and J ends were trimmed by 6 bases and 4 bases, with 13 bases remaining between them. The CDR3 runs 13 residues. CDR3 in DNA: TGCAGCGTGGAACGACACGGCGGAAACACCATATATTTT. Protein sequence: CSVERHGGNTIYF. Drawing the rest from reference TRBV29-1 and TRBJ1-3, the complete variable domain is SAVISQKPSRDICQRGTSLTIQCQVDSQVTMMFWYRQQPGQSLTLIATANQGSEATYESGFVIDKFPISRPNLTFSTLTVSNMSPEDSSIYLCSVERHGGNTIYFGEGSWLTVV.